This TCR beta chain was recorded in a study of control samples from healthy donors and cancer patients. The table came from immunoSEQ multiplex PCR; TCRdb's copy has only in-frame clones and leaves some out. The sample lists 150,000 or so clones; 80% to 95% were seen once. Trimming left V 6 bases short and J 5 bases short, with 8 bases between. The CDR3 sequence is 13 residues long. Germline assignment: CDR1 SGHTA and CDR2 FQGTGA. The sample was blood. The genes are TRBV7-3 and TRBJ1-6; a possible D gene is TRBD1 (6 bases). This sequence was found in a man younger than 30 in good health. The CDR3 loop is CASRSGDNSPLHF. The DNA of the CDR3 is TGTGCCAGCAGATCAGGGGATAATTCACCCCTCCACTTT.